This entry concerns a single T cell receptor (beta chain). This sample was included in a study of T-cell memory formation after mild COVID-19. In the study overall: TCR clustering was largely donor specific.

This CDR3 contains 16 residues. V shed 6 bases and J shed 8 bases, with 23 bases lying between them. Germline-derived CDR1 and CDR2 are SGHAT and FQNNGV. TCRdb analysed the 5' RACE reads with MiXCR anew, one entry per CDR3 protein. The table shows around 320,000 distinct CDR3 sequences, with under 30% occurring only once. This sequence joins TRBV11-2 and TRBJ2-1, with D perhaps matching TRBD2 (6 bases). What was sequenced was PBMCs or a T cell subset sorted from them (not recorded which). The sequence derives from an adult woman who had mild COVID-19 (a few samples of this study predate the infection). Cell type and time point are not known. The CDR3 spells CASSTMRGAPGHEQFF. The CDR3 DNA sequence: TGTGCCAGCAGTACCATGCGGGGAGCCCCTGGGCATGAGCAGTTCTTC.